This T cell receptor beta chain was captured in a study of OX40 agonist ivuxolimab in advanced cancers. Study details: Patients were treated with ivuxolimab, an agonistic anti-OX40 (CD134) antibody. Partial responses were seen in three patients, one with hepatocellular carcinoma and two with cutaneous melanoma. Broader study findings: Among the lowest peripheral clonal expansion occurred in 0.1-3.0 mg/kg partial responders. Averaged across samples, CD8+ T cells carried more expanded clones than CD4+ did.

Note on this clone: Its antigen is not known. Other DNA sequences in the same sample also yield this CDR3.

V shed 0 bases and J shed 1 base, with 8 bases lying between them. The CDR3 loop spans 15 amino acids. From germline, CDR1 is SGDLS and CDR2 YYNGEE. The repertoire was sequenced with immunoSEQ multiplex PCR; TCRdb's copy has only in-frame clones and lacks some. The sample holds 45,000 to 65,000 clones, approximately 80% seen once. Sequenced material: CD4+ or CD8+ T cells sorted from blood, taken in a trial of the OX40 agonist ivuxolimab. This sequence joins TRBV9 and TRBJ1-5, with D hard to call. The source of this sequence is an adult with an advanced solid tumor such as melanoma, head and neck, liver or kidney cancer. This CDR3 reads CASSVGGLSNQPQHF. CDR3 in DNA: TGTGCCAGCAGCGTAGGAGGGTTGAGCAATCAGCCCCAGCATTTT.